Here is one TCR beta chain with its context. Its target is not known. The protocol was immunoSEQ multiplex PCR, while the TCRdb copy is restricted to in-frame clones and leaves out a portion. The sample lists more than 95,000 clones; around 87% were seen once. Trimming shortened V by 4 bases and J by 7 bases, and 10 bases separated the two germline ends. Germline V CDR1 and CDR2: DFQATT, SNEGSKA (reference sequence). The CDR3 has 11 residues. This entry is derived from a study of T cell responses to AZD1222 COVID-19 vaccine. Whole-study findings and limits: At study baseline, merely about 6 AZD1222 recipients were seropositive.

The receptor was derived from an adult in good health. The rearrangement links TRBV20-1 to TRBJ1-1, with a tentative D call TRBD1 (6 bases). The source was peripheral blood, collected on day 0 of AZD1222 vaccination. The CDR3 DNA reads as TGCAGTGCTAAGAACAGGGATGAAGCTTTCTTT. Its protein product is CSAKNRDEAFF.